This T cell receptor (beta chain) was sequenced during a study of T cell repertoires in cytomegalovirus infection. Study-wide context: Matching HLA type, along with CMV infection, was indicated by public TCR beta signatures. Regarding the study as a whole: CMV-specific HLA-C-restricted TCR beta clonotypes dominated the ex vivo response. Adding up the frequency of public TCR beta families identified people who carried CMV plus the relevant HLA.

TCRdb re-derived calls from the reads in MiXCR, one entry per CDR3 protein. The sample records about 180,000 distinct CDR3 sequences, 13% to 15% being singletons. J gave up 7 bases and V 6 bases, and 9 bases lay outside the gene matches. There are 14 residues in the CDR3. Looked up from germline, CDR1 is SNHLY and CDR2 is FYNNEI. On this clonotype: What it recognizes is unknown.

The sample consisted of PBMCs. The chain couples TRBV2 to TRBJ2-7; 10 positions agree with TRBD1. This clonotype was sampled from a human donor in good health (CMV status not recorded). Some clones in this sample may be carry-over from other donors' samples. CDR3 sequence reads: CASSRDRGPWEQYF. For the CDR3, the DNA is TGTGCCAGCAGCCGTGACAGGGGGCCTTGGGAGCAGTACTTC.